This TCR beta chain was profiled in a study of spatial heterogeneity in lung cancer. Unique molecular identifiers, one per molecule, were present on every TCR cDNA molecule. Via MiXCR, TCRdb re-called the 5' RACE reads, giving one row per CDR3 protein. Altogether fewer than 40,000 distinct CDR3 sequences are present, 6% to 8% being singletons, with the ten largest covering 28%. Germline loops: CDR1 DFQATT, CDR2 SNEGSKA (reference sequence). V lost 5 bases to trimming and J lost 7 bases; unmatched junction nucleotides: 12. The CDR3 contains 16 residues. Specified time point: sample taken at primary tumor resection. A total of approximately 70 untreated early-stage non-small cell lung cancer patients served as donors.

This receptor was identified in a male donor with early-stage non-small cell lung cancer. This chain connects TRBV20-1 to TRBJ2-1, with 12 bases fitting TRBD2. The sample was PBMCs, taken at surgery. The CDR3 nucleotides are TGCAGTGCTCCTCCGACTAGCGGGAGCGTCGGGAATGAGCAGTTCTTC. Translation: CSAPPTSGSVGNEQFF.